This entry is about one TCR beta chain. What it binds is unknown. These data belong to a study of cytomegalovirus exposure and HLA in healthy donors. Study-wide findings and caveats: Through in vitro validation, three CMV-associated chains were shown to be specific for CMV antigens.

With 2 bases removed from V and 4 bases from J, the gap between germline ends came to 9 bases. This CDR3 is 13 amino acids long. The germline CDR1 and CDR2 sequences are MNHEY and SVGAGI. Generated by immunoSEQ multiplex PCR, the TCRdb table keeps only in-frame clones and is missing some. Of over 120,000 clones in the sample, about 94% are singletons; the top ten hold roughly 1.9%. This chain connects TRBV6-5 to TRBJ2-7, with D hard to call. The sequencing input was PBMCs. This TCR was recovered from a man between 18 and 29 years old in good health and CMV-seropositive. This CDR3 is CASSYRSGYEQYF. CDR3 DNA: TGTGCCAGCAGTTACAGATCCGGGTACGAGCAGTACTTC.